The source of this T cell receptor (beta chain) is a study of cytomegalovirus exposure and HLA in healthy donors (dated by TCRdb to 2015 to 2018). A note on the overall study: According to an earlier analysis of several hundred of the donors, 200 million or so T cells yielded 100 million or so unique TCR beta sequences and about 300 Gb of sequence data. Both class I and class II loci were covered by HLA typing, at four-digit resolution. An early release covering more than 500 HLA-typed donors comprised 300 to 350 gigabases of sequencing data and around 80 million unique TCR sequences. Alongside the repertoire data, information on donor age, sex, ethnicity and CMV serostatus was compiled. An earlier analysis of 587 of the donors applied high-throughput TCR beta sequencing to assess whether each TCR beta V gene segment acted as functional or pseudogenic. On average, around 240,000 unique TCR beta nucleotide sequences were sequenced per donor among 398 genotyped donors of the cohort, with about 19% of those sequences being non-productive. The aim of the study was to test whether cataloging public T cell receptors could identify signatures of past pathogen exposure. In a later analysis, previously published TCR beta repertoires from about 640 donors were re-analyzed and high-resolution HLA genotyping was added so that TCR occurrence patterns could be studied. Four to six DR-DQ haplotypes were handled as single units for association and clustering, since linkage in the cohort was strong. A later genetic analysis took genome-wide SNP genotypes for about three fifths of the 666 donors and used that subset as a discovery cohort. The study combined high-throughput TCR immunosequencing, statistical association of individual TCRs with disease status, and machine learning to predict cytomegalovirus infection status. Typing coverage varied by locus: about 620-640 donors for A, B, C, DRB1 and DQB1; roughly 560 for DQA1; around 610 for DPA1; more than 450 for DPB1. The T cell repertoires of 666 subjects were profiled by immunosequencing and related to cytomegalovirus serostatus. Rather than drawing on any new phenotypic data, the later analysis identified candidate immune exposures from TCR beta sequences and the way those sequences occurred across donors. Besides the first cohort of around 700 subjects, a separate validation cohort made up of 95 to 150 different subjects was used. Of the 300 to 500 genotyped donors, 65% to 90% were placed in the genetic ancestry cluster associated with self-reported Caucasian donors. All discovery cohort repertoires had been generated using a single sequencing platform. What the work shows at the level of the full study, not this receptor alone: About 15 rarely observed V segments, including chromosome 9 orphons, were excluded from the earlier analysis of a few hundred of the donors because counts were too low. According to a later analysis, TCR association rates differed among HLA loci, with DRB1 alleles showing the most associated TCRs and HLA-C alleles showing the fewest. The presence/absence analyses assumed that sequencing depth was roughly uniform across donors, and that assumption may not be true. Three of the identified cytomegalovirus-associated TCR beta chains were confirmed in vitro to be specific for cytomegalovirus antigens. Correlated functional status among segregating V segments might be attributable to linkage disequilibrium, but an unknown experimental factor could not be ruled out. The cohort was sequenced for TCR beta chains only, and without alpha or paired-chain data the features that could be detected were limited. Most TCR sequences were observed very rarely across donors, whereas some public TCRs were present in many individuals. A total of fewer than 200 TCR beta chains were listed by the study as associated with cytomegalovirus. CMV serostatus was the only immune exposure information available for the cohort. Strong co-occurrence of HLA alleles, especially DR and DQ, made assigning TCR associations to individual alleles difficult. Cytomegalovirus status was reported to be diagnosed by the classifier with high specificity and sensitivity in both the original and validation cohorts. In a later analysis, HLA-associated TCR beta chains showed more clonal expansion and lower generation probabilities than non-associated chains that were equally common. In a later genetic analysis, a missense DCLRE1C variant was associated with V-gene and J-gene trimming of TCR beta chains, and the association was replicated in an independent cohort. In a later analysis, about 16,000 TCR beta sequences were associated with specific HLA alleles at a false discovery rate of 0.05. Broadly in line with IMGT annotations, most TCR beta V segments showed up in productive rearrangements about 87% or about 30% of the time in an earlier analysis of 587 of the donors. According to a later genetic analysis, donors in an Asian-associated ancestry cluster had fewer N-insertions in productive TCRs than the approximately 700-donor mean. Several of the top co-occurrence clusters appeared to be linked to parvovirus B19, influenza, CMV and Epstein-Barr virus, according to a later analysis. Because HLA typing was unavailable for some donors at each locus, only the typed subset was used in association tests. A further reported finding was that TCR beta sequences accurately predicted the HLA-A and HLA-B alleles for most subjects in the first cohort. A group of highly shared sequence variants was considered likely to be a technical artifact of the sequencing pipeline. The authors suggested that the approach could potentially be extended to other disease states and immunological phenotypes. Some IMGT-functional V segments, including TRBV6-2 and TRBV6-3, could not be told apart with the 87-base-pair reads, so those segments were excluded. According to a later analysis, most CMV-associated TCR beta chains appeared to be HLA-restricted, and the HLA associations seemed to be driven largely by CMV exposure.

Including the terminal cysteine and phenylalanine, the CDR3 comprises 17 residues. This entry keeps only the CDR3 DNA: 51 bases, framed from base 1. V is cut back by 4 bases and J by 4 bases, with 14 bases in the junction unmatched. Looking up the germline V gene yields CDR1 MGHRA and CDR2 YSYEKL. The method was the immunoSEQ multiplex PCR assay. For the multiplex PCR, a mixture combining 60 forward primers for TCR Vbeta segments and 13 reverse primers for TCR Jbeta segments was used. The CDR3 region of rearranged TCR beta genes was amplified from genomic DNA with a multiplex PCR assay. On the Illumina HiSeq System, the amplified TCR beta libraries were sequenced as 87-base-pair reads. The paper's processing steps were these. In a later analysis, about 80 million unique TCR beta chains were counted across the approximately 640 repertoires, and roughly 10 million of these chains were shared by at least two donors. Raw reads were error-corrected and collapsed into unique sequences by a nearest-neighbor algorithm in which closely related sequences were merged to remove PCR and sequencing errors. V, D and J gene segments were assigned by aligning CDR3 sequences to IMGT reference sequences. Each retained sequence needed at least a six-nucleotide match to both a V gene segment and a J gene segment. A rearrangement was called productive if the CDR3 had no stop codons and remained in frame with V and J, and every other rearrangement was called non-productive. CDR3 was defined by IMGT convention, running from the second conserved V-encoded cysteine to the conserved J-encoded phenylalanine. Sequences without an unambiguous match to a single V gene segment were excluded from the earlier analysis of 450 to 750 of the donors. In an earlier analysis of 450 to 700 of the donors, V segments were called functional above 56.7% productive rearrangements and were called segregating when the between-donor standard deviation exceeded 5%. A statistical classification framework was built to diagnose cytomegalovirus status from the catalog of TCR beta chain sequences. In a later analysis, TCR nucleotide sequences were compared against IMGT/GENE-DB human TR gene sequences so that V and J genes could be assigned. A later analysis assigned CDR3 sequences and most-parsimonious VDJ recombination scenarios with the TCRdist pipeline. In a later analysis, each TCR beta chain was defined by its CDR3 amino acid sequence together with its V-gene family, and reads without a unique V-gene family were excluded. To address suspected cross-contamination and a sequencing artifact, a later analysis removed some 620 highly shared, low-generation-probability nucleotide sequences. In a later analysis, a clonal expansion index for each public chain was calculated from normalized within-repertoire ranks of inferred template counts. In a later analysis, generation probabilities were computed using a VDJ recombination model fitted to out-of-frame rearrangements, and the results were checked against IGoR. In a later analysis, TCR-TCR, TCR-HLA and TCR-CMV co-occurrence was scored with hypergeometric tests, and a repertoire-size bias correction was applied to TCR pairs. In a later analysis, false discovery rates were estimated by permuting HLA or CMV assignments 20 times. In a later analysis, co-occurring TCRs were grouped using DBSCAN, and TCRdist sequence similarity was added for clustering within HLA-allele-positive subsets. Repertoires with fewer than 30,000 or more than 120,000 public chains were left out of co-occurrence clustering, as were a handful of repertoires with anomalous nucleotide sharing. Sourced from immuneACCESS, this table was stored by TCRdb with only in-frame sequences that have V and J called. A share of the clones is absent; for the studies checked, an unresolved V gene accounts for under half, and the remainder has no known explanation. V and J calls and clone size are copied from that table; D and trimming were computed from the DNA. Across this sample there are some 190,000 clones, with roughly 77% seen only once. In total, the top ten clones hold less than 2% of the sample.

Worth noting for this clone: Its cognate antigen has yet to be identified. There are no base qualities to consult, and no much larger clone falls within one base.

The cohort was made up of approximately 670 healthy bone marrow donors. At the time of sampling, every cohort member was nominally healthy, though immune exposures that went unrecorded were likely present. The donor was CMV seronegative and belonged to the group of more than 300 seronegative cohort members. Each donor provided a peripheral blood sample, and peripheral blood mononuclear cells were used for TCR beta sequencing. Genomic DNA was extracted from the blood cell samples with the Qiagen DNeasy Blood Extraction Kit. The rearrangement joined TRBV4-1 to TRBJ2-7; the junction holds 9 bases that match TRBD2. The sequenced sample was PBMCs. The sequence was obtained from a woman aged 25 to 39 in good health and CMV-seronegative. Here is the DNA: TGCGCCAGCAGCCCCTCGGTCGGCGGGGGGGCTGGGTACGAGCAGTACTTC. Its translation reads: CASSPSVGGGAGYEQYF.